This TCR beta chain was captured by sequencing in a study of CD8 T cells in ankylosing spondylitis (dated by TCRdb to the late 2010s). Broadly, across the study: T cell receptor beta repertoires were profiled in healthy donors and ankylosing spondylitis patients so that disease-linked TCR variants could be found. In total, the full study cohort was made up of 85 to 140 healthy donors and 25 to 30 ankylosing spondylitis patients. Samples of peripheral blood were taken, and for ankylosing spondylitis patients, synovial fluid was collected as well.

The instrument given in TCRdb is Illumina HiSeq 2500. TCR beta libraries were prepared by quantitative 5'-RACE with molecular barcodes. As for how the authors treated the data: A new computational method, built on a probabilistic model of VDJ rearrangement, was used to identify disease-linked TCR variants. Clones were called with MiXCR by TCRdb after fastp trimmed the public reads at Q25, and only in-frame beta chains were retained. Every CDR3 protein is listed once, alongside the most common genes and DNA of its rows. The V and J calls, along with clone size, are taken from TCRdb and not from the paper's own processing. The sample table shows roughly 470,000 distinct CDR3 sequences, and 25% to 30% are seen once. The ten most abundant clones make up about 0.9% of the sample. Points on this clonotype: Its antigen target is currently unknown. The sample holds no much larger clone one base away, and base qualities are not on file.

The germline V gene (reference sequence) supplies CDR1 LNHDA and CDR2 SQIVND. V is shortened by 10 bases, J by 5 bases, and the region joining them spans 18 bases. The CDR3 numbers 14 residues from cysteine through phenylalanine. Left in the record is the CDR3 DNA by itself, 42 bases read in frame from the first base. Paper-wide results and their limitations: Some motif variants had previously been reported in the synovial fluid and blood of reactive arthritis patients, which suggests shared mechanisms of disease initiation. The disease-linked clones showed a CD8+ phenotype and occurred at relatively low frequencies in peripheral blood. The disease-linked clones were reported as significantly enriched in matched synovial fluid samples from ankylosing spondylitis patients. Blood from ankylosing spondylitis patients appeared to be characterized by a TCR beta motif made up of fewer than ten highly homologous amino acid variants.

Sequencing was carried out using blood, either unsorted or a sorted T cell fraction (not recorded which). The sequence is built from TRBV19 and TRBJ2-4; the D gene is possibly TRBD1 or TRBD2, with 5 bases matching each. The TCR sequence derives from a male donor with ankylosing spondylitis. The DNA reads TGTGCCACCAACATAGGAGTGGGGGAAAACATTCAGTACTTC. This encodes CATNIGVGENIQYF.